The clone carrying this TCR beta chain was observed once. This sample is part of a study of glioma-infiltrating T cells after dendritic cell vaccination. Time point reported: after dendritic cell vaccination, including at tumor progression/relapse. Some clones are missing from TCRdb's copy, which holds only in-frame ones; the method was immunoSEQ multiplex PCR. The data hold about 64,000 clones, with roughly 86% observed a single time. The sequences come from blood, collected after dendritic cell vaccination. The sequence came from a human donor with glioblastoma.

The CDR3 bases are TGTGCCTGGAGCAAGGGACAGCTGAACACTGAAGCTTTCTTT. Its translation: CAWSKGQLNTEAFF. The V gene is TRBV30, the J gene TRBJ1-1, with 7 bases aligning to TRBD1. The CDR3 runs to 14 residues. Germline V gives CDR1 GTSNPN, CDR2 SVGIG (reference sequence). V dropped 3 bases and J dropped 0; count of bases not matched to a gene: 4.